A selection of T cell receptor beta chains follows, all from one sample in a study of T cells in Graves' hyperthyroidism and ophthalmopathy. MiXCR, run by TCRdb on the multiplex PCR reads, gives a single entry per CDR3 protein. The sample consists of roughly 360,000 distinct CDR3 sequences, 13% of them appearing once. Sequencing used blood. The receptors come from a man aged 25 to 40 with Graves' hyperthyroidism that later progressed to Graves' ophthalmopathy. CDR3s include the opening cysteine and the closing phenylalanine or tryptophan. A D gene is named only where the DNA matches it firmly. Size is stated for part of the rows, as once, few or many counts, or as a class when the clone is expanded.

J | V | D | size | DNA | CDR3
TRBJ1-4 | TRBV10-3 | NA | many | TGTGCCATCAGTGATGGTCGTACTAATGAAAAACTGTTTTTT | CAISDGRTNEKLFF
TRBJ2-2 | TRBV20-1 | NA | NA | TGCAGTGCTAGAGGGGGGGGGGCGCGGTACACCGGGGAGCTGTTTTTT | CSARGGGARYTGELFF
TRBJ1-6 | TRBV6-4 | NA | many | TGTGCCAGCAGTGACAGGCTGAATTCACCCCTCCACTTT | CASSDRLNSPLHF
TRBJ2-1 | TRBV28 | TRBD2 | few | TGTGCCAGCAGTTTAGTACTAGCGGGGGGCCTTTACAATGAGCAGTTCTTC | CASSLVLAGGLYNEQFF
TRBJ1-5 | TRBV28 | NA | many | TGTGCCAGCAGTTTGAGCAGGGGATACAATCAGCCCCAGCATTTT | CASSLSRGYNQPQHF
TRBJ2-7 | TRBV12-3/TRBV12-4 | TRBD1 | many | TGTGCCAGCAGTCAACCGGGACAGCCTTACGAGCAGTACTTC | CASSQPGQPYEQYF
TRBJ2-1 | TRBV10-3 | NA | few | TGTGCCATCAGTGCAGGGCTCTCCTACAATGAGCAGTTCTTC | CAISAGLSYNEQFF
TRBJ2-7 | TRBV30 | NA | NA | TGTGCCTGTAAGGGGGGGGCCTACGAGCAGTACTTC | CACKGGAYEQYF
TRBJ1-6 | TRBV5-6 | NA | NA | TGTGCCAGCAGCTTAGGGGGAAGGAATTCACCCCTCCACTTT | CASSLGGRNSPLHF
TRBJ1-1 | TRBV5-4 | NA | NA | TGTGCCAGCAGCTCGAGAGGGGGTCTAGAGGCTTTCTTT | CASSSRGGLEAFF
TRBJ2-5 | TRBV7-2 | TRBD2 | many | TGTGCCAGCAGCCCTGAGCTAGCGGGGGTAGAGACCCAGTACTTC | CASSPELAGVETQYF
TRBJ1-5 | TRBV2 | NA | many | TGTGCCAGCAGTCGACTGTTCAAGCGGAATCAGCCCCAGCATTTT | CASSRLFKRNQPQHF
TRBJ2-1 | TRBV6-5 | TRBD1 | few | TGTGCCAGCAGTTACGGGGACAGGGACCACAATGAGCAGTTCTTC | CASSYGDRDHNEQFF
TRBJ2-3 | TRBV5-5 | NA | many | TGTGCCAGCAGCTTCGGGGGGCAGGGCCCCACAGATACGCAGTATTTT | CASSFGGQGPTDTQYF
TRBJ2-5 | TRBV28 | NA | many | TGTGCCAGCAGTTTGGCCGGCAGGGGCCAAGAGACCCAGTACTTC | CASSLAGRGQETQYF
TRBJ1-1 | TRBV3-1 | TRBD1 | few | TGTGCCAGCAGCCAATATCGACAGGGGATTGAAGCTTTCTTT | CASSQYRQGIEAFF
TRBJ1-4 | TRBV18 | NA | many | TGTGCCAGCTCACCAGGGGAAGAAAAACTGTTTTTT | CASSPGEEKLFF
TRBJ2-2 | TRBV13 | NA | many | TGTGCCAGCAGCTCGCCGCATCCAGCGGGGGAGCTGTTTTTT | CASSSPHPAGELFF
TRBJ1-5 | TRBV15 | TRBD1 | many | TGTGCCACCAGCAGAGTGGGACAGCCAAATCAGCCCCAGCATTTT | CATSRVGQPNQPQHF
TRBJ2-7 | TRBV4-1 | NA | NA | TGCGCCAGCAGCCAAGGAACCCGGAGCTCCTACGAGCAGTACTTC | CASSQGTRSSYEQYF
TRBJ1-1 | TRBV18 | NA | many | TGTGCCAGCTCGCGTGGGAATGGGATCCGCAAAGCTTTCTTT | CASSRGNGIRKAFF
TRBJ1-1 | TRBV30 | NA | many | TGTGCCTGGAGTGTGGGAGGTTCTAAAGCTTTCTTT | CAWSVGGSKAFF
TRBJ2-5 | TRBV12-3/TRBV12-4 | NA | NA | TGTGCCAGCAGTCCGGCAGGGCAGGGGTACCAAGAGACCCAGTACTTC | CASSPAGQGYQETQYF
TRBJ1-1 | TRBV12-3/TRBV12-4 | NA | many | TGTGCCAGCAGAAGGGGAGATAGGACTGAAGCTTTCTTT | CASRRGDRTEAFF
TRBJ2-1 | TRBV9 | NA | NA | TGTGCCAGCAGCTTTACGGGGGAACCGTACAATGAGCAGTTCTTC | CASSFTGEPYNEQFF
TRBJ2-5 | TRBV14 | TRBD2 | few | TGTGCCAGCAGCCAGGTTGGACTAGCGGTTGAAGGGACCCAGTACTTC | CASSQVGLAVEGTQYF
TRBJ1-1 | TRBV5-1 | NA | many | TGCGCCAGCACCAGTACAGGGTTGAACACTGAAGCTTTCTTT | CASTSTGLNTEAFF
TRBJ1-2 | TRBV30 | NA | few | TGTGCCTGGAGTCACCGCACGGCTAACTATGGCTACACCTTC | CAWSHRTANYGYTF
TRBJ1-1 | TRBV28 | TRBD1 | many | TGTGCCAGCAGTTCTACAGGGGGTAAGACTGAAGCTTTCTTT | CASSSTGGKTEAFF
TRBJ1-1 | TRBV10-1 | TRBD1 | NA | TGCGCCAGCAGCGGTGGGCAGGGGGTTACGAGGACTGAAGCTTTCTTT | CASSGGQGVTRTEAFF
TRBJ2-5 | TRBV28 | TRBD1 | many | TGTGCCAGCACCCATCCACTCTCGACAGGGACGGAGACCCAGTACTTC | CASTHPLSTGTETQYF
TRBJ1-2 | TRBV9 | NA | many | TGTGCCAGCAGCCCGGAGACAGCGATCTATGGCTACACCTTC | CASSPETAIYGYTF